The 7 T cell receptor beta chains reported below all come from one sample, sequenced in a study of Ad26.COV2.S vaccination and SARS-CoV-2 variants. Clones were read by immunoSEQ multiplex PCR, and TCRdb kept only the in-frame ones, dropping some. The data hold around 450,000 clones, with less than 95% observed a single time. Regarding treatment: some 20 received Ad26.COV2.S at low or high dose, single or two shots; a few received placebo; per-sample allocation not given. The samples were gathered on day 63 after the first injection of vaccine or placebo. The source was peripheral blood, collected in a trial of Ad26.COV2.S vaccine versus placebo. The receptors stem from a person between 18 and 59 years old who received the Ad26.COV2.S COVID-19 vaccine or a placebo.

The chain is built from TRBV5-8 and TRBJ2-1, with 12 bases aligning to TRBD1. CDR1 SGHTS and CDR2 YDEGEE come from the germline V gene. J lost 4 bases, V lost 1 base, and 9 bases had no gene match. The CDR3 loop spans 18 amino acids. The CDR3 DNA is TGTGCCAGCAGCTTGTCTGGGGGGACAGGGGGCTGGTACAATGAGCAGTTCTTC. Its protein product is CASSLSGGTGGWYNEQFF.

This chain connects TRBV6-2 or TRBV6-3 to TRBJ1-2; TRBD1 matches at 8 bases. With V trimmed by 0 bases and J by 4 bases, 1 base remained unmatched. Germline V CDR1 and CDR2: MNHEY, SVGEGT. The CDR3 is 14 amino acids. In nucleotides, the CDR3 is TGTGCCAGCAGTTACTCGACAGGGGCCTATGGCTACACCTTC. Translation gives CASSYSTGAYGYTF.

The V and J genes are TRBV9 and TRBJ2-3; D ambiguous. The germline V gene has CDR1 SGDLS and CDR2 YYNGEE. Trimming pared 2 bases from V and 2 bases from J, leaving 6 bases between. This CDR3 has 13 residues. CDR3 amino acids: CASSVPPTDTQYF. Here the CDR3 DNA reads TGTGCCAGCAGCGTCCCTCCCACAGATACGCAGTATTTT. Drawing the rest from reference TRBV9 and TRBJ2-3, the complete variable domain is DSGVTQTPKHLITATGQRVTLRCSPRSGDLSVYWYQQSLDQGLQFLIQYYNGEERAKGNILERFSAQQFPDLHSELNLSSLELGDSALYFCASSVPPTDTQYFGPGTRLTVL.

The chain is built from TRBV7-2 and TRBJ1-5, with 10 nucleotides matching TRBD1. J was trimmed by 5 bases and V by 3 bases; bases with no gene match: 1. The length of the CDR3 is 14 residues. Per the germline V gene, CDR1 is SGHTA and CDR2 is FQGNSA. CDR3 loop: CASSFGTGDQPQHF. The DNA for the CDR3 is TGTGCCAGCAGCTTCGGGACAGGGGATCAGCCCCAGCATTTT.

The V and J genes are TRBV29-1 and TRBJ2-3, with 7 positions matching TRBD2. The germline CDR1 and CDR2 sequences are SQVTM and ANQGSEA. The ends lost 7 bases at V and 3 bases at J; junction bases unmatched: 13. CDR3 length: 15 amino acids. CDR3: CSGGRLAFGTDTQYF. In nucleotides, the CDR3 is TGCAGCGGCGGGAGACTGGCCTTCGGAACAGATACGCAGTATTTT.

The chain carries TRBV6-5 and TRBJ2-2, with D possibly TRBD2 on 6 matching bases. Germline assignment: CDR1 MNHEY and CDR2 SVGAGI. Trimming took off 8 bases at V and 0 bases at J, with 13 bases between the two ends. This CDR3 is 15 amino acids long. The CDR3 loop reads CASDRDLPNTGELFF. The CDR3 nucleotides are TGTGCCAGCGACCGGGACTTACCGAACACCGGGGAGCTGTTTTTT.

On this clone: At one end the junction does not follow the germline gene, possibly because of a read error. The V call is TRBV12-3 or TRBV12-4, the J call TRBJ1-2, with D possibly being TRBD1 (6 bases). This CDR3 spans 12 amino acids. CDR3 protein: CASTLRLGGVHF. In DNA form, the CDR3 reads TGTGCCAGCACCCTCCGCCTAGGGGGTGTTCACTTC.